One and the same sample provided the 6 T cell receptor beta chains below, sequenced in a study of T cell repertoires in cytomegalovirus infection. The antigens for these receptors are not known. TCRdb called the reads again in MiXCR, with one record for every CDR3 protein. Of about 85,000 distinct CDR3 sequences in the sample, approximately 43% were seen once. This specimen was CD8+ T cells from cultured PBMCs, taken from culture after CMV antigen stimulation. These receptor sequences come from a human donor in good health (CMV status not recorded). Some clones in this sample may be carry-over from other donors' samples.

CDR3 coding DNA: TGTGCCAGCAGCTTAAGTAAGGGGGGACTAGGAAAACCCTACGAGCAGTACTTC. Translated: CASSLSKGGLGKPYEQYF. The chain joins TRBV7-3 to TRBJ2-7; 8 positions match TRBD2. V lost 1 base to trimming and J lost 2 bases; unmatched junction nucleotides: 13. The CDR3 is 18 residues long. Germline values: CDR1 SGHTA, CDR2 FQGTGA.

This chain uses TRBV7-3 with TRBJ2-3, with 7 bases lining up with TRBD1. Losses at the gene ends were 0 bases for V and 0 bases for J; bases not matched to a gene: 3. CDR3 length: 16 amino acids. Germline V gives CDR1 SGHTA, CDR2 FQGTGA. The CDR3 is CASSLTGGSSTDTQYF. In DNA, the CDR3 is TGTGCCAGCAGCTTAACAGGGGGCAGTAGCACAGATACGCAGTATTTT.

This chain links TRBV6-6 with TRBJ1-4; D is unclear. The CDR3 runs to 15 residues. The V end was cut by 6 bases, the J end by 5 bases, with 16 bases between. Germline CDR1 and CDR2: MNHNY and SVGAGI (reference sequence). The CDR3 reads CASRPTIGRNEKLFF. CDR3 coding DNA: TGTGCCAGCAGACCCACGATCGGGAGGAATGAAAAACTGTTTTTT.

The rearrangement uses TRBV2 and TRBJ2-1, with TRBD2 identical over 8 bases. The CDR3 runs to 16 residues. The trim removed 2 bases at V and 2 bases at J, leaving 5 bases unmatched. Germline lookup yields CDR1 SNHLY and CDR2 FYNNEI. CDR3 sequence reads: CASSEPAGGAYNEQFF. The CDR3 bases are TGTGCCAGCAGTGAACCTGCGGGAGGAGCCTACAATGAGCAGTTCTTC. Together with reference TRBV2 and TRBJ2-1, the CDR3 gives the full variable domain: EPEVTQTPSHQVTQMGQEVILRCVPISNHLYFYWYRQILGQKVEFLVSFYNNEISEKSEIFDDQFSVERPDGSNFTLKIRSTKLEDSAMYFCASSEPAGGAYNEQFFGPGTRLTVL.

The chain recombines TRBV6-8 with TRBJ1-3; possible D gene TRBD1, 6 bases. Between the trimmed V and J ends, which lost 5 bases and 0 bases, there was a span of 17 bases. CDR1 and CDR2 from the germline V gene are MNHGY and SAAAGT. The CDR3 length is 17 residues. The CDR3 sequence is CASSVDRNPHSGNTIYF. The CDR3, as DNA: TGTGCCAGCAGTGTAGACAGGAACCCTCACTCTGGAAACACCATATATTTT.

The sample holds a few counts of this clonotype. The rearrangement uses TRBV27 and TRBJ2-2; tentative D call: TRBD1 (5 bases). Trimming removed 3 bases from V and 3 bases from J, with 8 bases in between. Per germline, CDR1 MNHEY and CDR2 SMNVEV (reference sequence). This CDR3 spans 14 amino acids. Written as DNA, the CDR3 is TGTGCCAGCAGTTTCCAGGGCTACACCGGGGAGCTGTTTTTT. Protein sequence: CASSFQGYTGELFF.